The clone carrying this T cell receptor beta chain appeared a single time. Antigen: not known. Trimming pared 1 base from V and 7 bases from J, leaving 16 bases between. In germline, CDR1 is SEHNR, CDR2 FQNEAQ (reference sequence). The CDR3 sequence is 16 residues long. Extraction and reverse transcription of RNA yielded cDNA as the sequencing template. Measured with immunoSEQ multiplex PCR; TCRdb has only the in-frame clones, and not every one. Here the sample spans 120,000 to 150,000 clones, roughly four fifths being singletons. Regarding treatment: oral pan-JAK inhibitor, 5-10 mg twice daily. It was from alopecia areata patients that lesional scalp punch biopsies and peripheral blood were collected. This specimen belongs to a study of CD8+ T cells in alopecia areata. Study-level information: Treated patients received oral tofacitinib, 5 to 10 mg twice daily. Affected scalp percentage determined the severity score of treated patients.

Study-wide findings and caveats: When scalp samples are sequenced, resident alphabeta T cells of normal skin are also captured.

The clonotype was recovered from a human donor with alopecia areata. The chain has TRBV7-9 and TRBJ2-2; TRBD1 or TRBD2 may be the D gene (5 bases each). The sample consisted of CD8+ T cells sorted from blood, taken at week 4, from a patient treated with tofacitinib. The CDR3 here is CASSLVGTPAGGELFF. In nucleotides, the CDR3 is TGTGCCAGCAGCTTAGTGGGGACCCCGGCCGGCGGGGAGCTGTTTTTT. Together with reference TRBV7-9 and TRBJ2-2, the CDR3 gives the full variable domain: DTGVSQNPRHKITKRGQNVTFRCDPISEHNRLYWYRQTLGQGPEFLTYFQNEAQLEKSRLLSDRFSAERPKGSFSTLEIQRTEQGDSAMYLCASSLVGTPAGGELFFGEGSRLTVL.